Listed below are T cell receptor beta chains from one sample, sequenced in a study of T cells in Graves' hyperthyroidism and ophthalmopathy. Each CDR3 protein gets one entry after TCRdb re-called the multiplex PCR reads with MiXCR. The sample contains fewer than 750,000 distinct CDR3 sequences, roughly 50% of which appear only once. The source material was peripheral blood or thyroid tissue (not recorded which). The receptors shown here come from a woman aged 18-29 years with Graves' hyperthyroidism. Each CDR3 is given with its conserved first and last residue. The order of the fields is J gene, V gene, clone size, D gene, CDR3 protein, CDR3 DNA. The D gene is left open where the match is weak. Size tells how often a clone was seen (once, few, many) or the class of an expanded clone, and some rows leave it out.

TRBJ2-2	TRBV7-2	NA	NA	CASTPVATNTGELFF	TGTGCCAGCACCCCCGTAGCGACGAACACCGGGGAGCTGTTTTTT
TRBJ1-1	TRBV7-2	many	NA	CASSLYLRGNTEAFF	TGTGCCAGCAGCTTATACCTTCGGGGGAACACTGAAGCTTTCTTT
TRBJ1-2	TRBV7-7	NA	NA	CASSLVRDGRGYTF	TGTGCTAGCAGCTTAGTTAGGGACGGCCGTGGCTACACCTTC
TRBJ1-1	TRBV10-3	few	NA	CAISSVSEGTEAFF	TGTGCCATCAGCTCTGTGTCGGAGGGGACTGAAGCTTTCTTT
TRBJ2-5	TRBV18	NA	NA	CASKRGQGIQETQYF	TGTGCCAGCAAACGGGGGCAGGGAATCCAAGAGACCCAGTACTTC
TRBJ2-7	TRBV10-3	NA	NA	CAISEFGPGRDLASYF	TGTGCCATCAGTGAATTTGGGCCCGGCAGGGACTTAGCTTCGTACTTC
TRBJ2-7	TRBV29-1	few	NA	CSVRSGRSYEQYF	TGCAGCGTTCGTTCGGGCAGATCCTACGAGCAGTACTTC
TRBJ2-5	TRBV27	few	NA	CASSSPGLPQETQYF	TGTGCCAGCAGTTCTCCAGGGTTGCCCCAAGAGACCCAGTACTTC
TRBJ2-1	TRBV10-3	few	NA	CAISDDAGEQFF	TGTGCCATCAGTGATGACGCGGGTGAGCAGTTCTTC
TRBJ1-5	TRBV28	many	TRBD1	CASSSRDSSNQPQHF	TGTGCCAGCAGCAGCCGGGACAGTAGCAATCAGCCCCAGCATTTT
TRBJ2-7	TRBV20-1	many	NA	CSARVTTGPVGEQYF	TGCAGTGCTAGAGTCACAACGGGACCGGTCGGCGAGCAGTACTTC
TRBJ1-1	TRBV24-1	NA	NA	CATSSHRQLNTEAFF	TGTGCCACCAGCAGCCACAGACAGTTGAACACTGAAGCTTTCTTT
TRBJ2-7	TRBV10-3	once	TRBD2	CAISATSGVPYEQYF	TGTGCCATCAGCGCGACTAGCGGGGTCCCCTACGAGCAGTACTTC
TRBJ2-6	TRBV11-2	NA	NA	CASSSLGRNSGANVLTF	TGTGCCAGCAGCTCCTTAGGGCGAAACTCTGGGGCCAACGTCCTGACTTTC
TRBJ2-7	TRBV7-9	NA	NA	CASRATTPGGEQYF	TGTGCCAGCAGAGCAACAACGCCGGGCGGCGAGCAGTACTTC
TRBJ2-2	TRBV27	few	NA	CAIQVAGELFF	TGTGCCATCCAAGTGGCCGGGGAGCTGTTTTTT
TRBJ2-7	TRBV29-1	many	NA	CSVEMGYEQYF	TGCAGCGTTGAAATGGGATACGAGCAGTACTTC
TRBJ2-7	TRBV20-1	NA	NA	CSARQGGMGEQYF	TGCAGTGCTAGGCAGGGCGGGATGGGCGAGCAGTACTTC
TRBJ1-2	TRBV6-4	once	NA	CASSDTGGRPNYGYTF	TGTGCCAGCAGTGACACTGGGGGCCGACCCAACTATGGCTACACCTTC
TRBJ1-6	TRBV6-1	NA	NA	CASSDLDSSDNSPLHF	TGTGCCAGCAGTGATTTAGATAGCTCCGATAATTCACCCCTCCACTTT
TRBJ2-5	TRBV5-4	many	NA	CASSLASTRQETQYF	TGTGCCAGCAGCTTGGCGTCGACTAGGCAAGAGACCCAGTACTTC
TRBJ2-7	TRBV11-3	many	NA	CASSPRQVLSYEQYF	TGTGCCAGCAGCCCCCGACAGGTGCTATCCTACGAGCAGTACTTC
TRBJ2-7	TRBV5-6	many	NA	CASSLQGVSYEQYF	TGTGCCAGCAGCTTGCAAGGCGTATCCTACGAGCAGTACTTC
TRBJ1-2	TRBV5-1	NA	NA	CASSAGGTSYGYTF	TGCGCCAGCAGCGCCGGAGGGACGTCGTATGGCTACACCTTC
TRBJ1-1	TRBV18	NA	TRBD1	CASSPWDRGLNTEAFF	TGTGCCAGCTCACCTTGGGACAGGGGCTTGAACACTGAAGCTTTCTTT
TRBJ2-2	TRBV10-2	many	TRBD2	CASSAGVAGGPGGELFF	TGCGCCAGCAGTGCCGGAGTAGCGGGAGGGCCCGGCGGGGAGCTGTTTTTT
TRBJ2-4	TRBV2	NA	TRBD2	CASSAGGSGIQYF	TGTGCCAGCAGTGCGGGCGGGAGTGGCATTCAGTACTTC
TRBJ2-3	TRBV7-9	few	TRBD2	CASSPTSGRADTQYF	TGTGCCAGCAGTCCTACTAGCGGGAGGGCAGATACGCAGTATTTT
TRBJ2-2	TRBV11-3	few	TRBD1	CASSPWDSEGAGELFF	TGTGCCAGCAGCCCCTGGGACAGTGAAGGGGCCGGGGAGCTGTTTTTT
TRBJ1-3	TRBV9	many	NA	CASSNSQGHTIYF	TGTGCCAGCAGCAATAGTCAGGGACACACCATATATTTT
TRBJ1-1	TRBV29-1	NA	TRBD1	CSAMKDRADNEAFF	TGCAGCGCCATGAAGGACAGGGCTGACAATGAAGCTTTCTTT
TRBJ2-6	TRBV6-1	NA	NA	CASSSERDFQDGGQDGANVLTF	TGTGCCAGCAGCAGCGAGCGGGACTTCCAAGATGGGGGGCAGGACGGGGCCAACGTCCTGACTTTC
TRBJ1-2	TRBV9	many	TRBD1	CASSVGTVYGYTF	TGTGCCAGCAGCGTCGGGACAGTGTACGGCTACACCTTC
TRBJ2-7	TRBV2	few	TRBD1	CASSSTGGGGVAYEQYF	TGTGCCAGCTCATCGACAGGGGGCGGGGGAGTTGCCTACGAGCAGTACTTC
TRBJ1-1	TRBV12-3/TRBV12-4	many	NA	CASSFPASEAFF	TGTGCCAGCAGTTTTCCGGCTTCTGAAGCTTTCTTT
TRBJ2-1	TRBV10-3	NA	TRBD2	CAIRGPGLAGGSSYNEQFF	TGTGCCATCAGGGGACCGGGACTAGCGGGAGGTAGCTCCTACAATGAGCAGTTCTTC
TRBJ2-1	TRBV12-3/TRBV12-4	many	NA	CASSSRGEQFF	TGTGCCAGCAGTTCCCGAGGGGAGCAGTTCTTC
TRBJ2-7	TRBV7-2	few	NA	CATADEQYF	TGTGCCACCGCGGACGAGCAGTACTTC
TRBJ2-7	TRBV2	NA	TRBD2	CASSHVLAGGPLLEQYF	TGTGCCAGCAGCCACGTTCTAGCGGGAGGGCCCCTTCTGGAGCAGTACTTC
TRBJ1-6	TRBV6-6	NA	NA	CASKGSDNSPLHF	TGTGCCAGCAAGGGGTCAGATAATTCACCCCTCCACTTT
TRBJ2-3	TRBV7-6	few	NA	CASSRSRQGIADTQYF	TGTGCCAGCAGCCGATCACGTCAGGGAATTGCAGATACGCAGTATTTT
TRBJ1-2	TRBV6-1	many	NA	CASRAQTSYGYTF	TGTGCCAGCAGGGCGCAAACATCCTATGGCTACACCTTC
TRBJ2-5	TRBV27	many	NA	CASSPQRMKTQYF	TGTGCCAGCAGTCCCCAGCGTATGAAGACCCAGTACTTC
TRBJ1-5	TRBV12-3/TRBV12-4	many	NA	CASSPAQDQPQHF	TGTGCCAGCAGTCCGGCACAGGATCAGCCCCAGCATTTT
TRBJ2-5	TRBV12-3/TRBV12-4	once	TRBD2	CASSEFTTPGTSGVEYF	TGTGCCAGCAGTGAGTTCACTACCCCCGGGACTAGCGGTGTAGAGTACTTC
TRBJ2-3	TRBV10-3	NA	TRBD2	CAIRVGGRVTDTQYF	TGTGCCATCAGAGTCGGCGGGAGAGTAACAGATACGCAGTATTTT
TRBJ1-6	TRBV2	NA	TRBD1	CASSYPRQGGSPLHF	TGTGCCAGCAGTTACCCTCGACAGGGGGGATCCCCCCTCCACTTT
TRBJ1-5	TRBV6-4	NA	NA	CASSAFLGSQPQHF	TGTGCCAGCAGTGCCTTTCTAGGGAGTCAGCCCCAGCATTTT